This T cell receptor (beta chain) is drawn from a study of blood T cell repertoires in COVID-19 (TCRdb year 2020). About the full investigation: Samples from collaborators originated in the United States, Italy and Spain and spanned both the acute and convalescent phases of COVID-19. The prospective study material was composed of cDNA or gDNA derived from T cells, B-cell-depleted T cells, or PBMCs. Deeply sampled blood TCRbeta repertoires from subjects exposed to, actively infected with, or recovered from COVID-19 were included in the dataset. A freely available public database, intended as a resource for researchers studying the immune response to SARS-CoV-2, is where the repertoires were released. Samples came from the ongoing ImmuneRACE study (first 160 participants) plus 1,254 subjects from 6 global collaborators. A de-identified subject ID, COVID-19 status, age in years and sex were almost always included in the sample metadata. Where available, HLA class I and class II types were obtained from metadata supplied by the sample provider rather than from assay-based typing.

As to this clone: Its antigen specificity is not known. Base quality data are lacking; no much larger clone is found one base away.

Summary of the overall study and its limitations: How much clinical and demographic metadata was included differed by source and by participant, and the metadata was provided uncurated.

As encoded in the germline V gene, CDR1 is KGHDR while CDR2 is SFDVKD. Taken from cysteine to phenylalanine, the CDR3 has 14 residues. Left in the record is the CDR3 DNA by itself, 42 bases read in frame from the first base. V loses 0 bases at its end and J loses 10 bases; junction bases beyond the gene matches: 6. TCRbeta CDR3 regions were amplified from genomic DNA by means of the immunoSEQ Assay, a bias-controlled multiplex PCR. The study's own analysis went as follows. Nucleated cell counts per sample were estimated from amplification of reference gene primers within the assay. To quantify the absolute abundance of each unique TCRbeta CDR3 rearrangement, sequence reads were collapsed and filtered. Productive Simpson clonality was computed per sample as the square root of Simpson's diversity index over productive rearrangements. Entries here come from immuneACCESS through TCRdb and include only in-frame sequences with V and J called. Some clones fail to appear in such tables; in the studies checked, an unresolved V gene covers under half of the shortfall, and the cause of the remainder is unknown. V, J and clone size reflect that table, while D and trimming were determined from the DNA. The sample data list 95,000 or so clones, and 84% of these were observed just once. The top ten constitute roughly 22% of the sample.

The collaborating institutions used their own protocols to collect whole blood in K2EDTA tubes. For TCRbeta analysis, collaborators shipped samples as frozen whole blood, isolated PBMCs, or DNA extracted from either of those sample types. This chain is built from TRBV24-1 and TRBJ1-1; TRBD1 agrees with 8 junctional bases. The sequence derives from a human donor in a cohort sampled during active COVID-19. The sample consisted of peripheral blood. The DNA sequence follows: TGTGCCACCAGTGATTTGAGGCAGGGGGCCGGAGCTTTCTTT. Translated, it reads CATSDLRQGAGAFF.